This TCR beta chain was sequenced in a study of glioma-infiltrating T cells. General study results and limits: Gliomas, especially low-grade, showed above-expected tissue-blood divergence; non-neoplastic patients showed below.

To note about this clonotype: Its target is unknown. Without the conserved terminal phenylalanine or tryptophan, this CDR3 likely stems from a read error.

The germline V gene encodes CDR1 MGHDK and CDR2 SYGVNS. The CDR3 loop spans 15 amino acids. J lost 1 base, V lost 4 bases, and 1 base had no gene match. Using RNA template, CDR3s of TCR alpha and beta were amplified with iRepertoire arm-PCR. TCRdb recomputed calls from the multiplex PCR reads with MiXCR, one row per CDR3 protein. The table shows roughly 200,000 distinct CDR3 sequences, with around 40% occurring only once. V gene TRBV25-1 combines with J gene TRBJ1-6; 7 bases fit TRBD1. The sequenced sample was glioma tissue, nonneoplastic brain tissue, or PBMCs (not recorded which). This TCR derives from a human donor with low-grade glioma or glioblastoma, undergoing nonglioma brain surgery, or in good health (not recorded which). CDR3 DNA sequence: TGTGCCAGCAGTGGGGACAGATCCTATAATTCACCCCTCCACCTT. It yields the protein CASSGDRSYNSPLHL.